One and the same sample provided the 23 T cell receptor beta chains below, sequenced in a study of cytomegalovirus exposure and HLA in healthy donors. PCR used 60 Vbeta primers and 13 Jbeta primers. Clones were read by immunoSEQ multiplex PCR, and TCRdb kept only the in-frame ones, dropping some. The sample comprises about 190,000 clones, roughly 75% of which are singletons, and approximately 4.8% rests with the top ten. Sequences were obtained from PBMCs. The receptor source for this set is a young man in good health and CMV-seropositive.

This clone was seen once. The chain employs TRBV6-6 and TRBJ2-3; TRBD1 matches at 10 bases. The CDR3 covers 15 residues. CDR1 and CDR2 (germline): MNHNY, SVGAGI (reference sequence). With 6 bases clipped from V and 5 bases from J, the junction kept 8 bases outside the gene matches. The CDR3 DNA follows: TGTGCCAGCAGGACAGGGGGCGCGAGAGGAGATACGCAGTATTTT. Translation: CASRTGGARGDTQYF.

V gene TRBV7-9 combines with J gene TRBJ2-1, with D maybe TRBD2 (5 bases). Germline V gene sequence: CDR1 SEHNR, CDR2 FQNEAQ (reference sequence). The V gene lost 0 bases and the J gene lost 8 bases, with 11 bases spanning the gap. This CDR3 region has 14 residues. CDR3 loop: CASSLAVSVDEQFF. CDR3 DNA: TGTGCCAGCAGCTTAGCTGTTAGCGTCGATGAGCAGTTCTTC.

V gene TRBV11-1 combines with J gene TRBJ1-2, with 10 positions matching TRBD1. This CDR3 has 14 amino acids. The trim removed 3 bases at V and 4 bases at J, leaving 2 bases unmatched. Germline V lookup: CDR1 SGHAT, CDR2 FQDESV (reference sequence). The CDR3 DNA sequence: TGTGCCAGCAGCTTCGGGACAGGGGCCTATGGCTACACCTTC. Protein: CASSFGTGAYGYTF.

The CDR3 here is CASSLMGRELETQYF. For the CDR3, the DNA is TGTGCCAGCAGCTTAATGGGACGGGAGCTAGAGACCCAGTACTTC. The chain links TRBV7-9 to TRBJ2-5; D perhaps matches TRBD2 (6 bases). Trimming took 2 bases from V and 4 from J, leaving 14 bases between them. CDR1 is SEHNR and CDR2 is FQNEAQ in the germline V gene (reference sequence). The CDR3 has 15 amino acids. The full variable domain, completed using reference TRBV7-9 and TRBJ2-5, is DTGVSQNPRHKITKRGQNVTFRCDPISEHNRLYWYRQTLGQGPEFLTYFQNEAQLEKSRLLSDRFSAERPKGSFSTLEIQRTEQGDSAMYLCASSLMGRELETQYFGPGTRLLVL.

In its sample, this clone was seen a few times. This CDR3 is CASSISYEQYF. As DNA, the CDR3 is TGTGCCAGCAGCATCTCCTACGAGCAGTACTTC. This chain uses TRBV6-7 with TRBJ2-7; no clear D gene. TRBV6-7 is an ORF, with its function uncertain. The CDR3 covers 11 residues. Trimming left V 6 bases short and J 0 bases short, with 3 bases between.

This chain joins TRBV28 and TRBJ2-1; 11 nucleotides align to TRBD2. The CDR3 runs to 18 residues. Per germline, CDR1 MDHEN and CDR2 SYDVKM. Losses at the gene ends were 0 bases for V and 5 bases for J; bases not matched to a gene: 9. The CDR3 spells CASSLWKPTSGANNEQFF. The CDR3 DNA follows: TGTGCCAGCAGTTTATGGAAACCGACTAGCGGGGCAAACAATGAGCAGTTCTTC.

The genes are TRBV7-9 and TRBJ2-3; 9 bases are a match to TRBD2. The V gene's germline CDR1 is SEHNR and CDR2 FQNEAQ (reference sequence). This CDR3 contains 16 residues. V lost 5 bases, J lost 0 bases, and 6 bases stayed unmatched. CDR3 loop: CASSHRLAVSTDTQYF. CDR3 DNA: TGTGCCAGCAGCCACCGACTAGCGGTTAGCACAGATACGCAGTATTTT.

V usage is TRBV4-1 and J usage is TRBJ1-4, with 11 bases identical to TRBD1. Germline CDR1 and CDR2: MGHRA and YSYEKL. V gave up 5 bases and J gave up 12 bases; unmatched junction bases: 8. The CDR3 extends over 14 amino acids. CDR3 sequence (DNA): TGCGCCAGCAGCTACCGGGACAGGGGGGGAGAACTGTTTTTT. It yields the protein CASSYRDRGGELFF.

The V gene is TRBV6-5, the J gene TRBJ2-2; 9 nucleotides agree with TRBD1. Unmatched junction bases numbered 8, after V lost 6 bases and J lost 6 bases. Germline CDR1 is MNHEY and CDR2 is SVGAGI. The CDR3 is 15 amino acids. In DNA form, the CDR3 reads TGTGCCAGCAGGCCCGGGACAGGGTTCGCCGGGGAGCTGTTTTTT. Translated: CASRPGTGFAGELFF.

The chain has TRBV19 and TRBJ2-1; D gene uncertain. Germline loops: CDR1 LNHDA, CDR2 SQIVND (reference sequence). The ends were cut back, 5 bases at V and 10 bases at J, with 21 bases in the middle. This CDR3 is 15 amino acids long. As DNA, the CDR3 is TGTGCCAGTAGTGTCGGCGGCACCCCGGCATGGGAGCAGTTCTTC. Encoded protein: CASSVGGTPAWEQFF. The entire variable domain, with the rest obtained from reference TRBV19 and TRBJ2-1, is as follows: DGGITQSPKYLFRKEGQNVTLSCEQNLNHDAMYWYRQDPGQGLRLIYYSQIVNDFQKGDIAEGYSVSREKKESFPLTVTSAQKNPTAFYLCASSVGGTPAWEQFFGPGTRLTVL.

The CDR3 region has the DNA TGTGCCAGCAGTCGGACTAGCGGTCCCTACAATGAGCAGTTCTTC. Its translation is CASSRTSGPYNEQFF. The chain links TRBV7-3 to TRBJ2-1; 10 nucleotides match TRBD2. CDR3 length equals 15 residues. The ends lost 6 bases at V and 2 bases at J; junction bases unmatched: 4. The germline V gene has CDR1 SGHTA and CDR2 FQGTGA.

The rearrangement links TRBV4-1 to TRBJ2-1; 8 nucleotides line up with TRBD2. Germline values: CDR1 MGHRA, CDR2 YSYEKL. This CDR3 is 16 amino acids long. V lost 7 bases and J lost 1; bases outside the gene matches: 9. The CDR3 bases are TGCGCCAGCACACCCGGGACTAGTCTTTCCTACAATGAGCAGTTCTTC. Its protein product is CASTPGTSLSYNEQFF.

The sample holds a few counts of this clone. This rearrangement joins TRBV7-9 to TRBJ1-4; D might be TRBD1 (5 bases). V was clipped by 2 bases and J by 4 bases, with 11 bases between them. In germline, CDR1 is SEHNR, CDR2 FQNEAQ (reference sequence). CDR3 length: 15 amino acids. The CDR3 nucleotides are TGTGCCAGCAGCTTATTGGGGCAGTTTAATGAAAAACTGTTTTTT. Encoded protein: CASSLLGQFNEKLFF.

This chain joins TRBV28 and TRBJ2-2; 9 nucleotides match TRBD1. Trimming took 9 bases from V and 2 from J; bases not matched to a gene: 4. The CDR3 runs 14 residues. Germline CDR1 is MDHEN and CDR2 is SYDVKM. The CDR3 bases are TGTGCCAGTACAGGGGGCGTAAACACCGGGGAGCTGTTTTTT. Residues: CASTGGVNTGELFF.

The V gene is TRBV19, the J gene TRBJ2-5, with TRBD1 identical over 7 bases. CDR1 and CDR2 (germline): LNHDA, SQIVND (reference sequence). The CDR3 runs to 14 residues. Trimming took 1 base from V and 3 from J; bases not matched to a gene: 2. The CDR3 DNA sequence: TGTGCCAGTAGTATAGGGGACAGTGAAGAGACCCAGTACTTC. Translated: CASSIGDSEETQYF.

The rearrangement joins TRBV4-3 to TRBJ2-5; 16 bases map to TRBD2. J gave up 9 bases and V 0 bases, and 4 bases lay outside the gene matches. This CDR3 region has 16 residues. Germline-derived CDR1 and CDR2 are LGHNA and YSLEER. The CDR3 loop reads CASSQDGTSGGEAQYF. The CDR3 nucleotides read TGCGCCAGCAGCCAAGATGGGACTAGCGGGGGGGAAGCCCAGTACTTC.

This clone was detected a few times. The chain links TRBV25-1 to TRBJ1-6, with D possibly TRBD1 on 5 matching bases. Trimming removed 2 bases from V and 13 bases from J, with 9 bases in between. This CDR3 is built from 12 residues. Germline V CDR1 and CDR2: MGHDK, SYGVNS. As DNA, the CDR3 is TGTGCCAGCAGTGAACAGGGAATTCCCCTCCACTTT. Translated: CASSEQGIPLHF. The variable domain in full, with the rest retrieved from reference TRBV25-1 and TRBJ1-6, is EADIYQTPRYLVIGTGKKITLECSQTMGHDKMYWYQQDPGMELHLIHYSYGVNSTEKGDLSSESTVSRIRTEHFPLTLESARPSHTSQYLCASSEQGIPLHFGNGTRLTVT.

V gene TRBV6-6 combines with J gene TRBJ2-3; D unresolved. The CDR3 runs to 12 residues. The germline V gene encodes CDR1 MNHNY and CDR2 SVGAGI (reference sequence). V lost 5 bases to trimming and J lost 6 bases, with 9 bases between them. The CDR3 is CASSASSDTQYF. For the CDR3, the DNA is TGTGCCAGCAGTGCCAGTTCGGATACGCAGTATTTT.

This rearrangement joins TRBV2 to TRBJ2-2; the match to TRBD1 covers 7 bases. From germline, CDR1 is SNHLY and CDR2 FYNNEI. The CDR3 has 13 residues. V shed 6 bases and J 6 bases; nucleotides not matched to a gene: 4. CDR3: CASRDRSAGELFF. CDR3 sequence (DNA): TGTGCCAGCAGGGACAGGAGTGCCGGGGAGCTGTTTTTT.

CDR3 in DNA: TGTGCCAGCAGGGACGACAGGACCTCCCCTGAAGCTTTCTTT. It specifies CASRDDRTSPEAFF. The chain carries TRBV6-6 and TRBJ1-1; tentatively, D is TRBD1 (6 bases). Germline V gives CDR1 MNHNY, CDR2 SVGAGI (reference sequence). Trimming pared 6 bases from V and 6 bases from J, leaving 17 bases between. The CDR3 has 14 amino acids.

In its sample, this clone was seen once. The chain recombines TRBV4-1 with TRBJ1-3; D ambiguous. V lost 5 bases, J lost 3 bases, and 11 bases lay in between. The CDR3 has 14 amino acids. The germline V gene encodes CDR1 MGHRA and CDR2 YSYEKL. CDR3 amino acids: CASSIQDFGNTIYF. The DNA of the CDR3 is TGCGCCAGCAGCATTCAGGATTTTGGAAACACCATATATTTT.

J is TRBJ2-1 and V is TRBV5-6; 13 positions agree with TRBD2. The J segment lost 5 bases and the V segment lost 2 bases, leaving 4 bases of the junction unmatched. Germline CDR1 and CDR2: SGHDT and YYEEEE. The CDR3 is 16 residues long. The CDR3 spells CASSFMTSGRNNEQFF. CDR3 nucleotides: TGTGCCAGCAGCTTCATGACTAGCGGGAGGAACAATGAGCAGTTCTTC.

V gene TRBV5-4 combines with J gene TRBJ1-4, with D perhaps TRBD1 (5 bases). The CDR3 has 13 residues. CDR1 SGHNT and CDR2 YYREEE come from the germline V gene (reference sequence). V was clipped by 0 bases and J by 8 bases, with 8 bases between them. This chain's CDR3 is CASSLGWGEKLFF. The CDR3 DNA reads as TGTGCCAGCAGCTTGGGATGGGGCGAAAAACTGTTTTTT.